This is a list of T cell receptor beta chains from one sample in a study of B cell selection in AIRE deficiency. The table came from immunoSEQ multiplex PCR; TCRdb's copy has only in-frame clones and leaves some out. The sample shows 20,000 to 30,000 clones, roughly 97% of them seen only once. The sequencing input was CD4+CD127+ conventional T cells sorted from PBMCs. The receptor source for this set is a human donor in good health. Each CDR3 is given with its conserved first and last residue. D genes are given only for firm matches. Not every row has a clone size; where given, it reads once, few, many or a size class.

J gene | clone size | D gene | V gene | CDR3 DNA | CDR3 protein
TRBJ2-5 | . | TRBD2 | TRBV18 | TGTGCCAGCTCACCCGGACTAGCGGGAGGGTTTTATGAGACCCAGTACTTC | CASSPGLAGGFYETQYF
TRBJ2-5 | . | TRBD1 | TRBV9 | TGTGCCAGCAGCGTTGGACAGGGCGGATGGGAGACCCAGTACTTC | CASSVGQGGWETQYF
TRBJ1-4 | . | TRBD1 | TRBV28 | TGTGCCAGTAATGACAGGGTGAGGGAAAAACTGTTTTTT | CASNDRVREKLFF
TRBJ2-7 | . | . | TRBV28 | TGTGCCAGCAGTCCCTACCACTACGAGCAGTACTTC | CASSPYHYEQYF
TRBJ1-1 | . | . | TRBV18 | TGTGCCAGCTCACCCAAGGTCGTAACGGGAAACATGAACACTGAAGCTTTCTTT | CASSPKVVTGNMNTEAFF
TRBJ2-7 | . | TRBD1 | TRBV5-1 | TGCGCCAGCAGCTTAATCCCGGGACAGGGCTACGAGCAGTACTTC | CASSLIPGQGYEQYF
TRBJ2-1 | . | TRBD2 | TRBV5-4 | TGTGCCAGCAGCACGGGACTAGCGACCTACAATGAGCAGTTCTTC | CASSTGLATYNEQFF
TRBJ1-5 | . | . | TRBV6-1 | TGTGCCAGCAGGGCGACAGGTGGTCAGCCCCAGCATTTT | CASRATGGQPQHF
TRBJ2-3 | . | . | TRBV7-9 | TGTGCCAGCAGCTTAGGATGGGCGGGAAGCACAGATACGCAGTATTTT | CASSLGWAGSTDTQYF
TRBJ2-5 | once | . | TRBV7-2 | TGTGCCAGCAGCTTGAGCCAGCAAGAGACCCAGTACTTC | CASSLSQQETQYF
TRBJ2-7 | once | . | TRBV28 | TGTGCCAGCAGTCTGATAGGCGCGTCCTACGAGCAGTACTTC | CASSLIGASYEQYF
TRBJ2-1 | . | . | TRBV10-3 | TGTGCCATCAGTCGACAGCTGACTAGTGAGGAGCAGTTCTTC | CAISRQLTSEEQFF
TRBJ1-4 | . | . | TRBV27 | TGTGCCAGCAGTTTCAGGGGATTCACTGAAAAACTGTTTTTT | CASSFRGFTEKLFF
TRBJ1-1 | . | . | TRBV11-3 | TGTGCCAGCAGCCCCGGGGGGTTAGGGAACACTGAAGCTTTCTTT | CASSPGGLGNTEAFF
TRBJ2-1 | . | TRBD1 | TRBV28 | TGTGCCAGCAGTCCCCAGGGGGCCACATCCTACAATGAGCAGTTCTTC | CASSPQGATSYNEQFF
TRBJ1-1 | . | . | TRBV28 | TGTGCCAGCATCCTACAGGGGAACACTGAAGCTTTCTTT | CASILQGNTEAFF
TRBJ1-6 | . | TRBD1 | TRBV11-2 | TGTGCCAGCAGACCCCTCCCCCGGGACAGGAAAAATTCACCCCTCCACTTT | CASRPLPRDRKNSPLHF
TRBJ2-5 | . | . | TRBV7-2 | TGTGCCAGCAGCTTAGCGAGGACTACGGGGGAGACCCAGTACTTC | CASSLARTTGETQYF
TRBJ1-4 | . | . | TRBV4-1 | TGCGCCAGCAGCCAAGGCTGGGGGGTCCGGGATGAAAAACTGTTTTTT | CASSQGWGVRDEKLFF
TRBJ2-7 | . | . | TRBV28 | TGTGCCAGCAGTGTGGGGTGGGATCGCTACGAGCAGTACTTC | CASSVGWDRYEQYF
TRBJ2-1 | . | . | TRBV15 | TGTGCCACCAGCAGAGATTTGGCTAGAATTTACAATGAGCAGTTCTTC | CATSRDLARIYNEQFF
TRBJ1-1 | . | . | TRBV6-1 | TGTGCCAGTAAAACAGGGCCCACTGAAGCTTTCTTT | CASKTGPTEAFF